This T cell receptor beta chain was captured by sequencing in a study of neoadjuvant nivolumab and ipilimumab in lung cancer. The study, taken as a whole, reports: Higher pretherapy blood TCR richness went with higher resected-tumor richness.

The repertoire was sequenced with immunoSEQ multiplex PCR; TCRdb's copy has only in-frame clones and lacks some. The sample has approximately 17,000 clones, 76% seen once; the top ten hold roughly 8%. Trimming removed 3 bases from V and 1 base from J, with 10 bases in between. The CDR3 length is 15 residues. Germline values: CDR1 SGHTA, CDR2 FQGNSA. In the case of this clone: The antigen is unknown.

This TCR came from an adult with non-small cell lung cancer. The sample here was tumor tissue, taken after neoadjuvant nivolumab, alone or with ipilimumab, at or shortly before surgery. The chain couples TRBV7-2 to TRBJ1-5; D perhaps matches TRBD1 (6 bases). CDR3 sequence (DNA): TGTGCCAGCAGCTTCTCAGGGGAGAGCAATCAGCCCCAGCATTTT. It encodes CASSFSGESNQPQHF.